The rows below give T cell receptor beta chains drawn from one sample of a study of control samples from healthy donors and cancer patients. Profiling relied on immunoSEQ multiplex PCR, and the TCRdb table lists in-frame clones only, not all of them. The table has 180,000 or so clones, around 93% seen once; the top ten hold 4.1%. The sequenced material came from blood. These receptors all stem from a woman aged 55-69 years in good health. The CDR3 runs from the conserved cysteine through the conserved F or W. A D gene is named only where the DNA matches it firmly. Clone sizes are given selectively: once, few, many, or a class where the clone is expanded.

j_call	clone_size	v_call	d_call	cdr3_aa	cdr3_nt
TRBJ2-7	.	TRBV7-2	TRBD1	CASSFQGDSYEQYF	TGTGCCAGCAGCTTCCAGGGGGATTCCTACGAGCAGTACTTC
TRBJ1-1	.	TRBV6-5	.	CASSYRGGTEAFF	TGTGCCAGCAGTTACAGGGGTGGGACTGAAGCTTTCTTT
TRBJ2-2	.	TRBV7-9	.	CASSFFTGELFF	TGTGCCAGCAGCTTCTTCACCGGGGAGCTGTTTTTT
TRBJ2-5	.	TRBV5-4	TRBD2	CASSKVAGNQETQYF	TGTGCCAGCAGCAAAGTAGCGGGGAACCAAGAGACCCAGTACTTC
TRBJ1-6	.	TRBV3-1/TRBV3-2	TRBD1	CASSPGQGYSPLHF	TGTGCCAGCAGCCCTGGACAGGGGTATTCACCCCTCCACTTT
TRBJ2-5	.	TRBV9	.	CASSVIPQGETQYF	TGTGCCAGCAGCGTAATTCCCCAGGGGGAGACCCAGTACTTC
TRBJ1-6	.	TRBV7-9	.	CASSSSPASDRMDSPLHF	TGTGCCAGCAGCTCATCCCCCGCCTCCGACAGGATGGATTCACCCCTCCACTTT
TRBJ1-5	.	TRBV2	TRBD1	CASSGQGGNQPQHF	TGTGCCAGCAGTGGACAGGGAGGGAATCAGCCCCAGCATTTT
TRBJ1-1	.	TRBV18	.	CASSPKTGPWDSEAFF	TGTGCCAGCTCACCAAAAACGGGCCCTTGGGACTCTGAAGCTTTCTTT
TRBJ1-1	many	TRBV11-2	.	CASSLVGGEAFF	TGTGCCAGCAGCTTAGTTGGCGGTGAAGCTTTCTTT
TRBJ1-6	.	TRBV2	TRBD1	CASSEGQYLNSPLHF	TGTGCCAGCAGTGAGGGACAGTACCTTAATTCACCCCTCCACTTT
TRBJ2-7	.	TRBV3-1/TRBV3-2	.	CASSQGYEQYF	TGTGCCAGCAGCCAAGGGTACGAGCAGTACTTC
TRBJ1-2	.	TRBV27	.	CASSFTNLAGGYTF	TGTGCCAGCAGTTTCACAAATTTGGCGGGCGGCTACACCTTC
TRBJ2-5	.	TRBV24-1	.	CATSDSKGGGETQYF	TGTGCCACCAGTGATTCCAAGGGGGGTGGAGAGACCCAGTACTTC